This note documents a single T cell receptor (beta chain) sequence. This sample is drawn from a study of blood T cell repertoires in COVID-19. CDR3 length equals 15 residues. The V segment lost 0 bases and the J segment 4 bases; nucleotides outside the gene matches: 6. Germline V gene sequence: CDR1 LGHDT, CDR2 YNNKEL (reference sequence). The repertoire was sequenced with immunoSEQ multiplex PCR; TCRdb's copy has only in-frame clones and lacks some. The table lists 200,000 to 250,000 clones, about four fifths of them singletons, with 2.9% in the top ten. This chain connects TRBV3-1 (or the pseudogene TRBV3-2) to TRBJ2-7, with 7 bases identical to TRBD1. The clonotype was recovered from a man in his fifties with active or convalescent COVID-19. Sequenced sample: peripheral blood. The CDR3 is CASSQEQGTYYEQYF. The CDR3 DNA follows: TGTGCCAGCAGCCAAGAACAGGGGACATATTACGAGCAGTACTTC.